This T cell receptor (beta chain) originates from a study of neurological immune-mediated disorders. The CDR3 totals 13 residues. The V gene lost 3 bases and the J gene lost 2 bases, with 10 bases spanning the gap. Germline V lookup: CDR1 DFQATT, CDR2 SNEGSKA (reference sequence). This clonotype was picked up many times. One entry per CDR3 protein, called by TCRdb with MiXCR from the 5' RACE reads. The sample carries 35,000 or so distinct CDR3 sequences, 10% recorded once. Sequenced material: PBMCs. V is TRBV20-1 and J is TRBJ1-2; D remains unclear. This receptor was taken from a woman aged 25 to 39 with HTLV-1-associated myelopathy (HAM/TSP). CDR3 DNA sequence: TGCAGTGCTAGGCGGACGGAAAACTATGGCTACACCTTC. Residues: CSARRTENYGYTF.